Below are 6 T cell receptor beta chains sequenced from a single sample in a study of blood T cell repertoires in COVID-19. Libraries were prepared by immunoSEQ multiplex PCR; TCRdb keeps only in-frame clonotypes and omits some of them. Among more than 45,000 clones listed, around 85% were seen once. The sample was peripheral blood. These receptors were taken from a woman of 80 years or more with acute or convalescent COVID-19.

The chain links TRBV2 to TRBJ1-6; 10 bases line up with TRBD1. The trim removed 4 bases at V and 5 bases at J, leaving 2 bases unmatched. From germline, CDR1 is SNHLY and CDR2 FYNNEI. The CDR3 covers 15 residues. The CDR3 region has the DNA TGTGCCAGCAGTGGGGGACAGGGGCATAATTCACCCCTCCACTTT. This translates into CASSGGQGHNSPLHF.

J is TRBJ1-5 and V is TRBV6-5; 9 bases map to TRBD1. The germline V gene has CDR1 MNHEY and CDR2 SVGAGI. After removal of 8 bases from V and 5 bases from J, the junction contained 7 bases not matched to a gene. The CDR3 runs 14 residues. This chain's CDR3 is CASARDRADQPQHF. In DNA, the CDR3 is TGTGCCAGCGCCCGGGACAGGGCCGATCAGCCCCAGCATTTT.

The J gene is TRBJ2-5, the V gene TRBV9, with TRBD2 matching over 11 bases. The CDR3 has 16 amino acids. From germline, CDR1 is SGDLS and CDR2 YYNGEE. Unmatched junction bases numbered 7, after V lost 2 bases and J lost 4 bases. CDR3 region: CASSVKPGLAAETQYF. Written as DNA, the CDR3 is TGTGCCAGCAGCGTGAAGCCGGGACTAGCGGCAGAGACCCAGTACTTC.

This rearrangement joins TRBV5-4 to TRBJ2-1; 12 positions match TRBD2. The CDR3 totals 15 residues. The V gene end was trimmed by 3 bases and the J gene end by 6 bases; junction bases not matched to a gene: 4. Germline V gene lookup returns CDR1 SGHNT and CDR2 YYREEE (reference sequence). CDR3 DNA sequence: TGTGCCAGCAGCTCTAGCGGGGGGGCCGGCAATGAGCAGTTCTTC. Protein product: CASSSSGGAGNEQFF.

This clone has just a few counts. This sequence joins TRBV7-8 and TRBJ2-3, with 10 bases fitting TRBD1. The germline CDR1 and CDR2 sequences are SGHVS and FQNEAQ. The length of the CDR3 is 17 residues. V shed 3 bases and J 7 bases; nucleotides not matched to a gene: 13. The CDR3 sequence is CASSLTPGQGNVNTQYF. The CDR3 DNA reads TGTGCCAGCAGCTTGACTCCGGGACAGGGGAATGTGAATACGCAGTATTTT.

This clone was detected a few times. The chain recombines TRBV4-1 with TRBJ1-1; D not resolved. The CDR3 loop spans 15 amino acids. CDR1 is MGHRA and CDR2 is YSYEKL in the germline V gene. The V end lost 7 bases, the J end lost 0 bases, and 15 bases lay between the germline ends. As DNA, the CDR3 is TGCGCCAGCACCGTAGGAGAAGTCATGAACACTGAAGCTTTCTTT. The encoded protein is CASTVGEVMNTEAFF.